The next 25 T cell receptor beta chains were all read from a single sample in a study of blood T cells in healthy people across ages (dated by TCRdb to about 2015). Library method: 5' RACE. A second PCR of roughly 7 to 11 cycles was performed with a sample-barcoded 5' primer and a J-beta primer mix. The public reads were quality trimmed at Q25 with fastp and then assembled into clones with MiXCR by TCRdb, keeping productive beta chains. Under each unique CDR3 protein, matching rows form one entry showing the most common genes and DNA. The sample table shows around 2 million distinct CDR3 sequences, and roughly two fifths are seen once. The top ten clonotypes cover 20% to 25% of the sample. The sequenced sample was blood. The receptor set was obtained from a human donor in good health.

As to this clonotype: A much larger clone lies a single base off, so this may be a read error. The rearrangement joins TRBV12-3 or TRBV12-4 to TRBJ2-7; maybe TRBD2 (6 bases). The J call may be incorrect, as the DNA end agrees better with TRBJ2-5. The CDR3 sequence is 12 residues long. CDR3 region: CASSFQEGTQYF. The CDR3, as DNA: TGTGCCAGCAGTTTTCAGGAGGGGACCCAGTACTTC.

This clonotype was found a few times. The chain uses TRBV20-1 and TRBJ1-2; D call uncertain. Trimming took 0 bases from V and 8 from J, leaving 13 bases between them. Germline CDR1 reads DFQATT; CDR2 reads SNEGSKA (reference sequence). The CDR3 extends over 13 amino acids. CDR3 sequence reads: CSARDGLGHGYTF. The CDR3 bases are TGCAGTGCTAGAGATGGTTTAGGGCACGGCTACACCTTC.

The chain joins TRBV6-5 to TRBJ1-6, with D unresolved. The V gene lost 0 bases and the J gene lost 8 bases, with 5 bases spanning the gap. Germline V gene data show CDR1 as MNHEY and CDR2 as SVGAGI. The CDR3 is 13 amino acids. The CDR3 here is CASSYSQYSPLHF. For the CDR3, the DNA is TGTGCCAGCAGTTACTCCCAGTATTCACCCCTCCACTTT.

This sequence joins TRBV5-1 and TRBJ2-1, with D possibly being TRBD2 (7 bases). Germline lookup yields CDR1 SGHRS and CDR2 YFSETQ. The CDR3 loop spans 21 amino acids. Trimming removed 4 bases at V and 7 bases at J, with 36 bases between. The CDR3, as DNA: TGCGCCAGCAGCGGGGGTCCGGCGGGGGCCTCCCTTCGCGGGTCTCGAAATGAGCAGTTCTTC. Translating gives CASSGGPAGASLRGSRNEQFF.

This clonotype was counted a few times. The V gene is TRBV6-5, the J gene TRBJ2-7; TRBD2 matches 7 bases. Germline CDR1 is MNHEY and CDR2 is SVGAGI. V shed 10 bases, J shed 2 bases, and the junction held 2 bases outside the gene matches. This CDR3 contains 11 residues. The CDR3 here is CATREAYEQYF. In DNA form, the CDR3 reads TGTGCCACCCGGGAGGCCTACGAGCAGTACTTC.

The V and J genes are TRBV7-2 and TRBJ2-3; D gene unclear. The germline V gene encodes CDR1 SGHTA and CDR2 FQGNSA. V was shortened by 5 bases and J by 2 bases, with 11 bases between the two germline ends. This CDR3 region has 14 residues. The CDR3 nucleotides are TGTGCCAGCAGCCCCCGGGCTATCACAGATACGCAGTATTTT. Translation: CASSPRAITDTQYF.

The CDR3, as DNA: TGTGCCAGCAGTCCACAGGGGACCCTCAATCAGCCCCAGCATTTT. Protein: CASSPQGTLNQPQHF. The V gene is TRBV7-9, the J gene TRBJ1-5, with 7 nucleotides matching TRBD1. Losses at the gene ends were 6 bases for V and 3 bases for J; bases not matched to a gene: 8. Looked up from germline, CDR1 is SEHNR and CDR2 is FQNEAQ (reference sequence). The CDR3 is 15 amino acids.

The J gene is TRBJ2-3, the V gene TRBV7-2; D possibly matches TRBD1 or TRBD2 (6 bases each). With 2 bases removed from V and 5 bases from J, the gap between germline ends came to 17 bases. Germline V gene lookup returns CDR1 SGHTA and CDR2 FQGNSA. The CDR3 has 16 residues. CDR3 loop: CASSLSLGGLGDTQYF. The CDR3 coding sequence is TGTGCCAGCAGCTTATCTCTGGGGGGCCTGGGAGATACGCAGTATTTT.

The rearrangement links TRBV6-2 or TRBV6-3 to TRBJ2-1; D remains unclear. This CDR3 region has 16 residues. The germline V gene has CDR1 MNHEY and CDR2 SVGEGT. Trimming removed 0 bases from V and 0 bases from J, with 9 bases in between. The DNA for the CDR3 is TGTGCCAGCAGTTACTCGATCAATAGCTCCTACAATGAGCAGTTCTTC. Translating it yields CASSYSINSSYNEQFF.

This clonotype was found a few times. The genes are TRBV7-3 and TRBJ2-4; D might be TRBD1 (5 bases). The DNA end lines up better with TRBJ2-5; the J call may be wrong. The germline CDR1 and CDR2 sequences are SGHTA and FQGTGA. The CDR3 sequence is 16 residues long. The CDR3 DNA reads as TGTGCCAGCAGCTTAAATCCTTCTGGGGCTTTGGAGACCCAGTACTTC. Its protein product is CASSLNPSGALETQYF.

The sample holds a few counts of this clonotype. The CDR3 loop is CSARGGTSGASVAHTQYF. The CDR3 DNA sequence: TGCAGTGCTAGAGGCGGGACTAGCGGGGCCTCGGTAGCTCATACGCAGTATTTT. The rearrangement uses TRBV20-1 and TRBJ2-3, with TRBD2 matching 13 bases. V shed 1 base and J 7 bases; nucleotides not matched to a gene: 14. Germline-derived CDR1 and CDR2 are DFQATT and SNEGSKA (reference sequence). The CDR3 runs to 18 residues.

CDR3 DNA sequence: TGTGCCAGCAGTTTAAATGGGCCAGGGGGAGCTTTCTTT. It is translated as CASSLNGPGGAFF. The chain combines TRBV12-3 or TRBV12-4 with TRBJ1-1, with TRBD1 identical over 7 bases. With V trimmed by 2 bases and J by 10 bases, 7 bases remained unmatched. The CDR3 has 13 amino acids.

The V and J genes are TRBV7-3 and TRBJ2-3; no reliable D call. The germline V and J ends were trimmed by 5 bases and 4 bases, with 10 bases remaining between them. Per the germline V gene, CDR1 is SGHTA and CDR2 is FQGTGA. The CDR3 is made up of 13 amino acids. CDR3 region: CASSHIPADTQYF. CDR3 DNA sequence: TGTGCCAGCAGCCATATTCCGGCAGATACGCAGTATTTT.

The CDR3: CSARLVQGNGYTF. In DNA form, the CDR3 reads TGCAGTGCTAGATTAGTCCAGGGGAATGGCTACACCTTC. The chain has TRBV20-1 and TRBJ1-2, with D possibly TRBD1 on 6 matching bases. Trimming took 2 bases from V and 6 from J, leaving 13 bases between them. CDR3 length equals 13 residues. CDR1 and CDR2 (germline): DFQATT, SNEGSKA (reference sequence).

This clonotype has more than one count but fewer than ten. CDR3 sequence reads: CASSHHGQGQGEAFF. The CDR3, as DNA: TGCGCCAGCAGCCATCACGGACAGGGCCAAGGAGAAGCTTTCTTT. The chain employs TRBV4-3 and TRBJ1-1; 8 bases match TRBD1. The germline V gene has CDR1 LGHNA and CDR2 YSLEER. The CDR3 contains 15 residues. V lost 3 bases and J lost 8; bases outside the gene matches: 11.

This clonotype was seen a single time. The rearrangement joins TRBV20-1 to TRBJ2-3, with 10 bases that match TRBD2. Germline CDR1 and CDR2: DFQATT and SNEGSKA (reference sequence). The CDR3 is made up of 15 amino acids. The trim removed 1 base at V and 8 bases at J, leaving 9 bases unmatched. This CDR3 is CSARGILAGGGTQYF. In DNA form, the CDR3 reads TGCAGTGCTAGAGGAATATTAGCGGGGGGAGGTACGCAGTATTTT.

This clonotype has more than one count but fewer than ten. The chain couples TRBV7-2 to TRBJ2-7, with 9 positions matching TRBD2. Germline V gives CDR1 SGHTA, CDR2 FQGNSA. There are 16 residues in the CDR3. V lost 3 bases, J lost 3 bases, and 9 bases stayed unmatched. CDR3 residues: CASSFSAGGSLYEQYF. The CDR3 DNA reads TGTGCCAGCAGCTTCTCAGCGGGGGGTTCGCTCTACGAGCAGTACTTC.

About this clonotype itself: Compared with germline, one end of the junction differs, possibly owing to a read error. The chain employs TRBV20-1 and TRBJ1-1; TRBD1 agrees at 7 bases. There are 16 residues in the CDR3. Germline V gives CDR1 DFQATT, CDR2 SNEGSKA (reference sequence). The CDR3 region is CSAGELGTEVSTEAFF. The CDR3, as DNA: TGCAGTGCTGGAGAACTCGGGACAGAGGTTTCAACTGAAGCTTTCTTT.

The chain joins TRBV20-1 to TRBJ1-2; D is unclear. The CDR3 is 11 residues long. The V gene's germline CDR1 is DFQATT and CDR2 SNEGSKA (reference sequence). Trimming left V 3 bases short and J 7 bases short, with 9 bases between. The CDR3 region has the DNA TGCAGTGCTAGCTCAAGCGGTGGCTACACCTTC. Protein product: CSASSSGGYTF.

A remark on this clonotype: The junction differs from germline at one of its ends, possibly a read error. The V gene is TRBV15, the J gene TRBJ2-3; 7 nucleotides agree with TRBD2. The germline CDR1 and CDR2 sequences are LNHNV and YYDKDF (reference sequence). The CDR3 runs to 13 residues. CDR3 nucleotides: TGTGCCACCGGCAGCATTAAGGCGGGGGCGCAGTATTTT. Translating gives CATGSIKAGAQYF.

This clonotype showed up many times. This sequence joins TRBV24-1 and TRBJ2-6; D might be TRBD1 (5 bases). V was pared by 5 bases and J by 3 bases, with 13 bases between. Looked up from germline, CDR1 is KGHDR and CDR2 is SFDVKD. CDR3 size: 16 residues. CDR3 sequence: CATSGQGRSGANVLTF. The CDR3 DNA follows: TGTGCCACCAGTGGGCAGGGTAGAAGTGGGGCCAACGTCCTGACTTTC.

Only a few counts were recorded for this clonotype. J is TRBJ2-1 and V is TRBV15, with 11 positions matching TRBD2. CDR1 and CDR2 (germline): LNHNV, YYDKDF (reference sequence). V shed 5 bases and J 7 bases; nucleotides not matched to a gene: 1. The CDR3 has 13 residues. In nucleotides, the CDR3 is TGTGCCACCAGCCCTAGCGGGGGGAATGAGCAGTTCTTC. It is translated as CATSPSGGNEQFF.

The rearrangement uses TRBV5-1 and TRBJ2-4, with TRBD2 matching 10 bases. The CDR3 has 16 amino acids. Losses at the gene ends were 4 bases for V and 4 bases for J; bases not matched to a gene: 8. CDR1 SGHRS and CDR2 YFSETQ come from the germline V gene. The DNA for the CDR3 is TGCGCCAGCAGCCAGTCCAGCGGGGGGGCGAAAAACATTCAGTACTTC. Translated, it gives CASSQSSGGAKNIQYF.

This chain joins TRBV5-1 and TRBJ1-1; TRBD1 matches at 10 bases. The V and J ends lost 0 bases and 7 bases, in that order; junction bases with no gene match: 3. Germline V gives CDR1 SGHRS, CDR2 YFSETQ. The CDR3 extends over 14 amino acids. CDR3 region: CASSLAGTGDEAFF. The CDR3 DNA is TGCGCCAGCAGCTTGGCCGGGACAGGGGATGAAGCTTTCTTT. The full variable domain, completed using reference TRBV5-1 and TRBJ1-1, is KAGVTQTPRYLIKTRGQQVTLSCSPISGHRSVSWYQQTPGQGLQFLFEYFSETQRNKGNFPGRFSGRQFSNSRSEMNVSTLELGDSALYLCASSLAGTGDEAFFGQGTRLTVV.

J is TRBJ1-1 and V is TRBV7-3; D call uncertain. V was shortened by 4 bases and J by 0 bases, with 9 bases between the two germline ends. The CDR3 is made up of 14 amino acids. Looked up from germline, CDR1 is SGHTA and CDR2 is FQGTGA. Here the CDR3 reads CASSSLGLNTEAFF. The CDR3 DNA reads TGTGCCAGCAGCTCCTTGGGATTGAACACTGAAGCTTTCTTT. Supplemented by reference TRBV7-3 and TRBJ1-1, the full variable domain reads GAGVSQTPSNKVTEKGKYVELRCDPISGHTALYWYRQSLGQGPEFLIYFQGTGAADDSGLPNDRFFAVRPEGSVSTLKIQRTERGDSAVYLCASSSLGLNTEAFFGQGTRLTVV.